This T cell receptor (beta chain) was captured by sequencing in a study of liver allograft versus peripheral blood T cells. On the study more broadly: Within transplanted livers, the T cell receptor repertoires were examined and compared against the repertoires present in the peripheral blood of liver transplant recipients.

V was clipped by 5 bases and J by 14 bases; unmatched bases: 11. Germline V gives CDR1 LGHDT, CDR2 YNNKEL (reference sequence). The CDR3 contains 14 residues. TCRdb re-derived calls from the reads in MiXCR, one entry per CDR3 protein. The profile covers fewer than 8,500 distinct CDR3 sequences, with roughly a sixth appearing a single time and approximately 4.5% taken by the ten largest. The sequence came from a human patient who had a liver transplant. The graft donor may be the source of some T cells. The rearrangement joins TRBV3-1 to TRBJ1-6; 8 nucleotides match TRBD1. The CDR3 DNA reads as TGTGCCAGCAGCTCCTCCGGACAGGGAAGTGCCCTCCACTTT. It codes for CASSSSGQGSALHF.